The following is a T cell receptor (beta chain) sequence with its context. Constant-region reverse primers amplified full-length variable regions, followed by semi-nested Nested Universal Primer A PCR. TCRdb re-derived calls from the 5' RACE reads in MiXCR, one entry per CDR3 protein. The sample consists of 5,000 or so distinct CDR3 sequences, about two thirds of them appearing once. From germline, CDR1 is MGHRA and CDR2 YSYEKL. The CDR3 loop spans 14 amino acids. V was trimmed by 2 bases and J by 3 bases, leaving 10 bases between them. The origin of this receptor is a female donor with breast cancer. V is TRBV4-1 and J is TRBJ2-5; the D gene is possibly TRBD1 (5 bases). The sample taken for sequencing was naive CD4+ T cells sorted from blood. Subset reported: naive CD4+ T cells, CD4+CD45RA+CD25-. CDR3 nucleotide sequence: TGCGCCAGCAGCCAAAACCAGGGAAAAGAGACCCAGTACTTC. Encoded protein: CASSQNQGKETQYF.